This T cell receptor beta chain was identified during a study of T cells in Graves' hyperthyroidism and ophthalmopathy. This clonotype was found many times. The antigen remains undetermined. The ends were cut back, 2 bases at V and 0 bases at J, with 6 bases in the middle. The CDR3 is 14 amino acids. Germline V gene lookup returns CDR1 SGHTA and CDR2 FQGTGA. Amplification of TCR beta CDR3 regions used RNA as the template. The TCR CDR3 first-round RT-PCR relied on the HTBI primer set. TCRdb called the multiplex PCR reads again in MiXCR, with one record for every CDR3 protein. The repertoire includes around 300,000 distinct CDR3 sequences, around 19% of them detected once, and roughly 39% sits in the top ten. Exclusion followed for patients with uncontrolled infection, other autoimmune disease, pregnancy or lactation. General study points: Blood also carried most thyroid clonotypes expanded above 0.001.

The source of this sequence is a man aged 45-65 years with Graves' ophthalmopathy. Specimen: blood. The chain links TRBV7-3 to TRBJ2-3; the D gene is possibly TRBD2 (6 bases). Written as DNA, the CDR3 is TGTGCCAGCAGCTTAGGGACTAGCACAGATACGCAGTATTTT. It translates to CASSLGTSTDTQYF.